This record looks at one T cell receptor beta chain sequence and its context. The antigen remains undetermined. As every portion of the isolated RNA was reverse transcribed, the sequencing read expressed TCRB transcripts. Data came from immunoSEQ multiplex PCR; TCRdb stores just in-frame clones and leaves some out. The sample shows 250,000 or so clones, approximately 15% of them seen only once. This sample is part of a study of beta chain features in type 1 diabetes. Study-wide background: All samples yielded roughly 110 million examined sorted cells.

Study-wide results and limits: Researchers report that Type 1 diabetes patients had moderately but significantly shorter TCRB CDR3s across all four CD4+ subsets.

Germline V gene sequence: CDR1 MGHRA, CDR2 YSYEKL. The CDR3 contains 14 residues. Trimming shortened V by 1 base and J by 3 bases, and 7 bases separated the two germline ends. On average, the one heparinised blood draw given by each donor was 90 to 150 mL. Material for sequencing was naive CD4+ T cells from blood. This clonotype was obtained from a young man with type 1 diabetes. The gene calls are TRBV4-1 and TRBJ1-3; D unclear. The CDR3 coding sequence is TGCGCCAGCAGCCAAGTTTACAGTGGAAACACCATATATTTT. Translated: CASSQVYSGNTIYF.